Below, 2 T cell receptor beta chains from the same sample are listed, as sequenced in a study of blood T cells in healthy people across ages. With a J-beta primer mix and a sample-barcoded 5' primer, a second PCR ran about 7 to 12 cycles. TCRdb re-called the 5' RACE reads with MiXCR, one entry per CDR3 protein. In the table there are about 1 million distinct CDR3 sequences, more than 35% of which are singletons. Sequencing was performed on blood. Receptors originate from a woman aged 60-75 years in good health.

The rearrangement joins TRBV9 to TRBJ2-1; D possibly corresponds to TRBD2 (5 bases). The CDR3 length is 18 residues. V gave up 0 bases and J gave up 0 bases, with 16 bases separating them. The germline gives CDR1 SGDLS, CDR2 YYNGEE. DNA of the CDR3: TGTGCCAGCAGCGTAGATCTGCCTAGCCCAAGCTCCTACAATGAGCAGTTCTTC. Translated: CASSVDLPSPSSYNEQFF. Based on the CDR3 plus reference TRBV9 and TRBJ2-1, the full variable domain is DSGVTQTPKHLITATGQRVTLRCSPRSGDLSVYWYQQSLDQGLQFLIQYYNGEERAKGNILERFSAQQFPDLHSELNLSSLELGDSALYFCASSVDLPSPSSYNEQFFGPGTRLTVL.

This clonotype was counted a few times. The rearrangement uses TRBV27 and TRBJ2-7; TRBD2 matches at 9 bases. The CDR3 totals 15 residues. V lost 6 bases, J lost 2 bases, and 8 bases stayed unmatched. The germline V gene encodes CDR1 MNHEY and CDR2 SMNVEV (reference sequence). CDR3 nucleotides: TGTGCCAGCAGGATGACTAGCGGAGCCCCCTACGAGCAGTACTTC. It codes for CASRMTSGAPYEQYF.